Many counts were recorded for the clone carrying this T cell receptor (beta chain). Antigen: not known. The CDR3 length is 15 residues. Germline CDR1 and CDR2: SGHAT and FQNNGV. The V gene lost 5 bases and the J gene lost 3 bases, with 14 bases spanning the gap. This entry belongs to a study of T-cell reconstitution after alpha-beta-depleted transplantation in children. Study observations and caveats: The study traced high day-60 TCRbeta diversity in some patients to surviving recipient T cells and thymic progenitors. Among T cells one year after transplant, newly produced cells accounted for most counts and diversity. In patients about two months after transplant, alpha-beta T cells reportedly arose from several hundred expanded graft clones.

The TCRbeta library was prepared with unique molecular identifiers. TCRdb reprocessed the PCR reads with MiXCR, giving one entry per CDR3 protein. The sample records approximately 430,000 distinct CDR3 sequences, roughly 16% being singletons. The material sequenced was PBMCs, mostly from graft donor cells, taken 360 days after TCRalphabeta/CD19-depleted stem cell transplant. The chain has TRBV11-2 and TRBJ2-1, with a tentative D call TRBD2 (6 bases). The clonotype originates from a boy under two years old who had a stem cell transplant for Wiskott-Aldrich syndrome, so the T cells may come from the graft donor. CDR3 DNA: TGTGCCAGCAGCCCGGGACTCAGAATCTACAATGAGCAGTTCTTC. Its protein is CASSPGLRIYNEQFF.